A selection of T cell receptor beta chains follows, all from one sample in a study of human T cells and chemical hapten exposure. TCRdb re-called the RACE reads through MiXCR, storing one row per CDR3 protein. Among nearly 110,000 distinct CDR3 sequences, around 10% were seen once, and the ten largest hold 1.6%. The source material was whole blood, sampled in connection with sensitization to the hapten diphenylcyclopropenone (DPC). Receptor source: a woman aged 50 to 60 with alopecia areata. Some clones in this sample may be carry-over from other donors' samples. Each CDR3 is given with its conserved first and last residue. The order of the fields is V gene, D gene, clone size, J gene, CDR3 protein, CDR3 DNA. The D gene is left open where the match is weak. Not all rows give a size; the values are once, few, many and, for expanded clones, a class.

V: TRBV20-1
D: -
size: -
J: TRBJ2-6
CDR3: CSARDSAWGANVLTF
DNA: TGCAGTGCTAGAGATTCGGCCTGGGGGGCCAACGTCCTGACTTTC

V: TRBV12-5
D: -
size: few
J: TRBJ2-3
CDR3: CASGPGGVPDTQYF
DNA: TGTGCTAGTGGTCCTGGAGGGGTCCCAGATACGCAGTATTTT

V: TRBV29-1
D: -
size: many
J: TRBJ2-3
CDR3: CSAGATDTQYF
DNA: TGCAGCGCCGGGGCTACAGATACGCAGTATTTT

V: TRBV19
D: TRBD1
size: -
J: TRBJ2-3
CDR3: CASSPGQGESSTDTQYF
DNA: TGTGCCAGTAGTCCGGGACAGGGCGAATCTAGCACAGATACGCAGTATTTT

V: TRBV29-1
D: -
size: many
J: TRBJ1-1
CDR3: CSSTTGHTEAFF
DNA: TGCAGCTCCACGACAGGTCACACTGAAGCTTTCTTT

V: TRBV3-1
D: -
size: -
J: TRBJ2-2
CDR3: CASSYSGTKGTGELFF
DNA: TGTGCCAGCAGCTACTCCGGGACAAAAGGGACCGGGGAGCTGTTTTTT

V: TRBV5-5
D: TRBD1
size: -
J: TRBJ2-4
CDR3: CATGTGVDIQYF
DNA: TGTGCCACCGGGACAGGAGTTGACATTCAGTACTTC

V: TRBV7-2
D: TRBD2
size: once
J: TRBJ2-1
CDR3: CASSFEGLVSNEQFF
DNA: TGTGCCAGCAGCTTTGAGGGACTAGTTTCCAATGAGCAGTTCTTC

V: TRBV28
D: TRBD1
size: few
J: TRBJ2-6
CDR3: CASSTPRTGDSGANVLTF
DNA: TGTGCCAGCAGTACCCCCCGGACAGGCGATTCTGGGGCCAACGTCCTGACTTTC

V: TRBV25-1
D: -
size: many
J: TRBJ1-5
CDR3: CASSGGNQPQHF
DNA: TGTGCCAGCAGTGGTGGGAATCAGCCCCAGCATTTT

V: TRBV5-1
D: -
size: few
J: TRBJ2-3
CDR3: CASCSEATDTQYF
DNA: TGCGCCAGCTGTTCGGAGGCCACAGATACGCAGTATTTT

V: TRBV12-5
D: TRBD1
size: -
J: TRBJ2-5
CDR3: CASGSDRVGETQYF
DNA: TGTGCTAGTGGCTCAGACAGGGTGGGGGAGACCCAGTACTTC

V: TRBV12-3/TRBV12-4
D: -
size: few
J: TRBJ1-4
CDR3: CASSSSTNEKLFF
DNA: TGTGCCAGCAGTTCCTCAACTAATGAAAAACTGTTTTTT

V: TRBV13
D: TRBD2
size: few
J: TRBJ2-2
CDR3: CASSSLRERGHTGELFF
DNA: TGTGCCAGCAGCTCCCTGAGGGAGCGGGGGCACACCGGGGAGCTGTTTTTT

V: TRBV6-5
D: -
size: few
J: TRBJ2-5
CDR3: CASSYSSARKETQYF
DNA: TGTGCCAGCAGTTACTCGAGTGCCAGAAAAGAGACCCAGTACTTC

V: TRBV7-8
D: -
size: many
J: TRBJ1-4
CDR3: CASSLDGATNEKLFF
DNA: TGTGCCAGCAGCTTGGACGGTGCAACTAATGAAAAACTGTTTTTT

V: TRBV5-1
D: -
size: -
J: TRBJ2-2
CDR3: CAPPGQTGELFF
DNA: TGCGCCCCCCCAGGACAGACCGGGGAGCTGTTTTTT

V: TRBV2
D: -
size: many
J: TRBJ1-4
CDR3: CASSAGGSQLGKLFF
DNA: TGTGCCAGCAGTGCCGGAGGATCACAGCTTGGAAAACTGTTTTTT

V: TRBV5-1
D: -
size: few
J: TRBJ2-1
CDR3: CASSLAESYNEQFF
DNA: TGCGCCAGCAGCTTGGCGGAATCCTACAATGAGCAGTTCTTC

V: TRBV20-1
D: -
size: -
J: TRBJ1-1
CDR3: CSARDRTGANTEAFF
DNA: TGCAGTGCTAGAGATCGAACGGGGGCGAACACTGAAGCTTTCTTT

V: TRBV7-7
D: -
size: few
J: TRBJ2-3
CDR3: CASSLVRTDTQYF
DNA: TGTGCTAGCAGCTTAGTCCGCACAGATACGCAGTATTTT

V: TRBV10-2
D: -
size: many
J: TRBJ1-1
CDR3: CASRGGGNTEAFF
DNA: TGCGCCAGCAGAGGAGGGGGGAACACTGAAGCTTTCTTT

V: TRBV3-1
D: -
size: many
J: TRBJ2-7
CDR3: CASSQVSSTYEQYF
DNA: TGTGCCAGCAGCCAAGTCTCCAGTACCTACGAGCAGTACTTC

V: TRBV10-1
D: TRBD2
size: -
J: TRBJ2-7
CDR3: CASSGRLAYEQYF
DNA: TGCGCCAGCAGTGGACGACTAGCGTACGAGCAGTACTTC

V: TRBV11-2
D: -
size: many
J: TRBJ1-2
CDR3: CASSGNDYGYTF
DNA: TGTGCCAGCAGCGGGAATGACTATGGCTACACCTTC

V: TRBV12-3/TRBV12-4
D: TRBD1
size: few
J: TRBJ2-7
CDR3: CASGKQGNPYEQYF
DNA: TGTGCCAGCGGAAAACAGGGGAATCCCTACGAGCAGTACTTC

V: TRBV5-1
D: -
size: -
J: TRBJ2-7
CDR3: CASSLRGTPYEQYF
DNA: TGCGCCAGCAGCTTGAGGGGGACCCCCTACGAGCAGTACTTC

V: TRBV20-1
D: TRBD1
size: few
J: TRBJ2-7
CDR3: CSASDRGAYEQYF
DNA: TGCAGTGCCAGTGACAGGGGGGCCTACGAGCAGTACTTC

V: TRBV29-1
D: -
size: -
J: TRBJ2-6
CDR3: CSVRRAGSGANVLTF
DNA: TGCAGCGTCCGAAGGGCGGGGTCTGGGGCCAACGTCCTGACTTTC

V: TRBV11-2
D: TRBD2
size: few
J: TRBJ2-4
CDR3: CASSTGTSEKNIQYF
DNA: TGTGCCAGCAGCACAGGGACTAGCGAAAAAAACATTCAGTACTTC

V: TRBV29-1
D: -
size: few
J: TRBJ1-6
CDR3: CSARGRPYNSPLHF
DNA: TGCAGCGCCCGGGGTCGCCCCTATAATTCACCCCTCCACTTT

V: TRBV28
D: TRBD1
size: -
J: TRBJ1-1
CDR3: CASSPGTARTEAFF
DNA: TGTGCCAGCAGCCCCGGGACAGCCCGAACTGAAGCTTTCTTT

V: TRBV11-2
D: -
size: few
J: TRBJ2-7
CDR3: CASSLDRRPGGGEQYF
DNA: TGTGCCAGCAGCTTAGATAGGAGGCCGGGGGGCGGTGAGCAGTACTTC

V: TRBV12-3/TRBV12-4
D: TRBD1
size: few
J: TRBJ1-5
CDR3: CASSFPPTGGGQPQHF
DNA: TGTGCCAGCAGTTTCCCCCCCACAGGGGGAGGTCAGCCCCAGCATTTT

V: TRBV12-3/TRBV12-4
D: -
size: -
J: TRBJ1-6
CDR3: CASRVSSYNSSLHF
DNA: TGTGCCAGCAGAGTGAGCTCCTATAATTCATCCCTCCACTTT

V: TRBV20-1
D: TRBD1
size: -
J: TRBJ2-7
CDR3: CSAADRVHYEQYF
DNA: TGCAGTGCCGCCGACAGGGTTCACTACGAGCAGTACTTC

V: TRBV29-1
D: TRBD1
size: many
J: TRBJ2-6
CDR3: CSVAQGLGANVLTF
DNA: TGCAGCGTGGCACAGGGGTTAGGGGCCAACGTCCTGACTTTC

V: TRBV10-3
D: -
size: -
J: TRBJ2-3
CDR3: CAISGARGDTDTQYF
DNA: TGTGCCATCAGTGGGGCGCGTGGAGACACAGATACGCAGTATTTT

V: TRBV4-1
D: -
size: once
J: TRBJ2-7
CDR3: CASSQARGEQYF
DNA: TGCGCCAGCAGCCAAGCCAGGGGCGAGCAGTACTTC

V: TRBV6-2/TRBV6-3
D: -
size: few
J: TRBJ2-1
CDR3: CASTKPQGGEQFF
DNA: TGTGCCAGCACTAAGCCCCAGGGCGGTGAGCAGTTCTTC

V: TRBV21-1
D: -
size: -
J: TRBJ1-1
CDR3: CASSKAETGRVTEAFF
DNA: TGTGCCAGCAGCAAAGCCGAGACAGGGCGGGTCACTGAAGCTTTCTTT

V: TRBV3-1
D: -
size: few
J: TRBJ2-2
CDR3: CASSQVSGGLRTGELFF
DNA: TGTGCCAGCAGCCAAGTGTCCGGGGGCTTGAGAACCGGGGAGCTGTTTTTT

V: TRBV9
D: TRBD1
size: -
J: TRBJ1-1
CDR3: CASSSGQGATEAFF
DNA: TGTGCCAGCAGCTCGGGACAGGGGGCCACTGAAGCTTTCTTT

V: TRBV7-2
D: -
size: -
J: TRBJ1-1
CDR3: CATSLGGRGTEAFF
DNA: TGTGCCACCTCTCTGGGGGGGCGCGGGACTGAAGCTTTCTTT

V: TRBV7-8
D: -
size: few
J: TRBJ1-6
CDR3: CASSLSGGDNSPLHF
DNA: TGTGCCAGCAGCTTAAGTGGAGGGGACAATTCACCCCTCCACTTT

V: TRBV9
D: -
size: few
J: TRBJ1-1
CDR3: CASSPVGMNTEAFF
DNA: TGTGCCAGCAGCCCAGTAGGGATGAACACTGAAGCTTTCTTT

V: TRBV7-9
D: -
size: few
J: TRBJ2-7
CDR3: CASSSHRAPYEQYF
DNA: TGTGCCAGCAGCAGCCACAGAGCTCCCTACGAGCAGTACTTC

V: TRBV29-1
D: -
size: few
J: TRBJ2-6
CDR3: CSVESGANVLTF
DNA: TGCAGCGTTGAGTCTGGGGCCAACGTCCTGACTTTC

V: TRBV6-1
D: -
size: many
J: TRBJ2-7
CDR3: CASSVRGEQYF
DNA: TGTGCCAGCAGTGTCCGAGGGGAGCAGTACTTC

V: TRBV6-2/TRBV6-3
D: -
size: -
J: TRBJ2-7
CDR3: CASSYEGTTSYEQYF
DNA: TGTGCCAGCAGTTACGAGGGCACGACCTCCTACGAGCAGTACTTC

V: TRBV6-1
D: TRBD2
size: -
J: TRBJ2-7
CDR3: CASTPSGGTYEQYF
DNA: TGTGCCAGCACGCCTAGCGGGGGGACCTACGAGCAGTACTTC

V: TRBV7-2
D: -
size: few
J: TRBJ2-1
CDR3: CASSPRRGNNEQFF
DNA: TGTGCCAGCAGCCCGAGGAGGGGTAACAATGAGCAGTTCTTC

V: TRBV29-1
D: -
size: -
J: TRBJ1-5
CDR3: CSVELAGAQPQHF
DNA: TGCAGCGTTGAGTTGGCAGGGGCCCAGCCCCAGCATTTT

V: TRBV11-2
D: -
size: -
J: TRBJ2-6
CDR3: CASSPKGRAPNSGANVLTF
DNA: TGTGCCAGCAGCCCCAAAGGCCGGGCCCCAAACTCTGGGGCCAACGTCCTGACTTTC